This T cell receptor (beta chain) comes out of a study of response to subunit inactivated influenza vaccine. General study points: There was a suggestion from the authors that each seasonal influenza vaccination recruits few new T cells.

V trimming: 6 bases; J trimming: 7 bases; junction bases outside the gene matches: 12. Germline V gene lookup returns CDR1 MDHEN and CDR2 SYDVKM. The CDR3 is 15 amino acids. Remarks on this clonotype: The antigen is undetermined.

One entry per CDR3 protein, called by TCRdb with MiXCR from the RT-PCR reads. The table records 500,000 to 600,000 distinct CDR3 sequences, approximately 12% of them present only once. The gene calls are TRBV28 and TRBJ2-7; 10 bases align to TRBD1. The TCR originated in a man aged 50 or older who received an inactivated influenza vaccine. The sequenced sample was PBMCs from blood, obtained on the day of vaccination. The chain's CDR3 is CASSRAGDRGLEQYF. As DNA, the CDR3 is TGTGCCAGCAGCCGCGCTGGGGACAGGGGTTTAGAGCAGTACTTC.